This TCR beta chain derives from a study of early T cells in non-severe SARS-CoV-2 infection. The wider study: Chains were unpaired, as sequencing was done on bulk RNA from unsorted whole blood. Study observations and caveats: CD4 and private specificities were missed by VDJdb matching, which favored anti-spike CD8 responses.

Per germline, CDR1 DFQATT and CDR2 SNEGSKA (reference sequence). The ends were cut back, 5 bases at V and 7 bases at J, with 21 bases in the middle. This CDR3 has 15 amino acids. Worth noting for this clonotype: Its specificity is not known.

Individual cDNA molecules received unique molecular identifiers during library preparation. TCRdb re-called the 5' RACE reads with MiXCR, one entry per CDR3 protein. The sample contains roughly 46,000 distinct CDR3 sequences, roughly 5.7% of which appear only once. This TCR derives from an adult who was a healthcare worker with PCR-confirmed SARS-CoV-2 infection or an uninfected control (not recorded which). The chain employs TRBV20-1 and TRBJ2-1; a weak D match, TRBD1 (6 bases). The sample in question was whole blood, obtained at baseline. CDR3 sequence (DNA): TGCAGTGCTCCGATAAACTACAGGGAATATAATGAGCAGTTCTTC. Translated: CSAPINYREYNEQFF.